A single T cell receptor (beta chain) is shown here with its context. Its antigen remains unknown. The data were obtained in a study of cytomegalovirus exposure and HLA in healthy donors. Study results and caveats: TRBV6-2, TRBV6-3 and some other V segments were excluded as indistinguishable.

Amplification used 60 Vbeta primers and 13 Jbeta primers. The table came from immunoSEQ multiplex PCR; TCRdb's copy has only in-frame clones and leaves some out. The sample holds about 120,000 clones. This CDR3 spans 14 amino acids. Trimming took 6 bases from V and 4 from J, leaving 15 bases between them. Per the germline V gene, CDR1 is SNHLY and CDR2 is FYNNEI. The rearrangement joins TRBV2 to TRBJ1-2, with a weak D call TRBD1 (6 bases). Sequencing was performed on PBMCs. This TCR was recovered from a man younger than 45 in good health and CMV-seronegative. CDR3 sequence: CASRTGTLLYGYTF. As DNA, the CDR3 is TGTGCCAGCAGGACCGGGACATTGCTCTATGGCTACACCTTC. The complete variable domain, with remaining parts taken from reference TRBV2 and TRBJ1-2, reads EPEVTQTPSHQVTQMGQEVILRCVPISNHLYFYWYRQILGQKVEFLVSFYNNEISEKSEIFDDQFSVERPDGSNFTLKIRSTKLEDSAMYFCASRTGTLLYGYTFGSGTRLTVV.